Below are 15 T cell receptor beta chains sequenced from a single sample in a study of T cell responses to AZD1222 COVID-19 vaccine. Sequencing was performed with immunoSEQ multiplex PCR; in TCRdb, only in-frame clones are kept and a portion is missing. Among 100,000 to 150,000 clones listed, 80% to 90% were seen once. Material: peripheral blood, obtained on day 0 of MenACWY control vaccination. These receptors originate from an adult in good health.

This clone appeared once. The chain combines TRBV6-5 with TRBJ1-6; the D is unclear. Between the trimmed V and J ends, which lost 0 bases and 8 bases, there was a span of 11 bases. This CDR3 region has 15 residues. Per the germline V gene, CDR1 is MNHEY and CDR2 is SVGAGI. In DNA, the CDR3 is TGTGCCAGCAGTTACTCGCGGACGGCGGATTCACCCCTCCACTTT. Amino acid sequence: CASSYSRTADSPLHF.

The chain uses TRBV21-1 and TRBJ2-7; the tabulated D call, TRBD2, remains unverified against the DNA. TRBV21-1 is shown as a pseudogene. The CDR3 covers 17 residues. This CDR3 is CASSKDSLGGSTYEQYF. CDR3 in DNA: TGTGCCAGCAGCAAAGATTCTCTTGGCGGGAGTACCTACGAGCAGTACTTC.

V gene TRBV5-6 combines with J gene TRBJ1-6, with 7 bases that match TRBD1. Germline loops: CDR1 SGHDT, CDR2 YYEEEE. The length of the CDR3 is 14 residues. Trimming at V came to 4 bases and at J to 8 bases, leaving 6 bases not matched to a gene. The CDR3 here is CASSPGQRYSPLHF. The CDR3 DNA follows: TGTGCCAGCAGCCCGGGACAGCGTTATTCACCCCTCCACTTT.

The J gene is TRBJ1-5, the V gene TRBV10-3; possible D gene TRBD1, 6 bases. Germline V gives CDR1 ENHRY, CDR2 SYGVKD. The CDR3 contains 13 residues. The ends were cut back, 6 bases at V and 7 bases at J, with 13 bases in the middle. The CDR3 DNA is TGTGCCATCAGAGAAGAACAGGGACAGCCCCAGCATTTT. Amino acids: CAIREEQGQPQHF.

This clone was observed a handful of times. The chain is built from TRBV5-8 and TRBJ2-2; 7 nucleotides agree with TRBD1. Germline V lookup: CDR1 SGHTS, CDR2 YDEGEE. V dropped 0 bases and J dropped 7; count of bases not matched to a gene: 6. This CDR3 is 15 amino acids long. The CDR3 sequence is CASSLGQGFHGELFF. CDR3 DNA sequence: TGTGCCAGCAGCTTGGGACAGGGTTTCCACGGGGAGCTGTTTTTT. Variable domain in full (rest from reference TRBV5-8 and TRBJ2-2): EAGVTQSPTHLIKTRGQQATLRCSPISGHTSVYWYQQALGLGLQFLLWYDEGEERNRGNFPPRFSGRQFPNYSSELNVNALELEDSALYLCASSLGQGFHGELFFGEGSRLTVL.

V is TRBV28 and J is TRBJ1-4; D gene unclear. The CDR3 sequence is 13 residues long. The germline CDR1 and CDR2 sequences are MDHEN and SYDVKM. With 6 bases removed from V and 7 bases from J, the gap between germline ends came to 12 bases. The CDR3: CASRAGFIEKLFF. In DNA form, the CDR3 reads TGTGCCAGCAGGGCGGGGTTTATTGAAAAACTGTTTTTT. Filled out from reference TRBV28 and TRBJ1-4, the complete variable domain reads DVKVTQSSRYLVKRTGEKVFLECVQDMDHENMFWYRQDPGLGLRLIYFSYDVKMKEKGDIPEGYSVSREKKERFSLILESASTNQTSMYLCASRAGFIEKLFFGSGTQLSVL.

The V gene is TRBV4-2, the J gene TRBJ2-7, with a tentative D call TRBD1 (5 bases). Germline V lookup: CDR1 LGHNA, CDR2 YNFKEQ. V lost 5 bases and J 2 bases, leaving 22 bases between the germline ends. CDR3 length: 17 amino acids. The CDR3 loop is CASSAQDYFMRPYEQYF. In nucleotides, the CDR3 is TGTGCCAGCAGCGCACAGGATTATTTTATGCGCCCCTACGAGCAGTACTTC.

The chain combines TRBV6-5 with TRBJ1-1; the D is unclear. Germline V gene data show CDR1 as MNHEY and CDR2 as SVGAGI. Trimming shortened V by 10 bases and J by 0 bases, and 18 bases separated the two germline ends. This CDR3 is 15 amino acids long. The CDR3 DNA sequence: TGTGCCACATTGAATCGATGGAACTTGAACACTGAAGCTTTCTTT. It encodes CATLNRWNLNTEAFF.

The chain has TRBV9 and TRBJ1-6; no definite D call. This CDR3 spans 13 amino acids. Germline V lookup: CDR1 SGDLS, CDR2 YYNGEE. Trimming removed 2 bases from V and 7 bases from J, with 7 bases in between. The CDR3 sequence is CASSVVTNSPLHF. The CDR3 DNA sequence: TGTGCCAGCAGCGTCGTAACAAATTCACCCCTCCACTTT. The variable domain in full, completed from reference TRBV9 and TRBJ1-6, reads DSGVTQTPKHLITATGQRVTLRCSPRSGDLSVYWYQQSLDQGLQFLIQYYNGEERAKGNILERFSAQQFPDLHSELNLSSLELGDSALYFCASSVVTNSPLHFGNGTRLTVT.

The genes are TRBV27 and TRBJ2-3, with D unresolved. This CDR3 has 13 amino acids. V lost 5 bases, J lost 8 bases, and 14 bases lay in between. Germline lookup yields CDR1 MNHEY and CDR2 SMNVEV (reference sequence). The CDR3 sequence: CASSGSSGFTQYF. In nucleotides, the CDR3 is TGTGCCAGCAGTGGATCCAGTGGGTTTACGCAGTATTTT.

This chain links TRBV4-1 with TRBJ1-6; unclear D gene. The CDR3 contains 15 residues. Trimming stripped 0 bases from V and 6 bases from J, with 9 bases between. Germline V CDR1 and CDR2: MGHRA, YSYEKL. For the CDR3, the DNA is TGCGCCAGCAGCCAAGATCCGGGCCGTAATTCACCCCTCCACTTT. Translation: CASSQDPGRNSPLHF.

CDR3 sequence (DNA): TGTGCCAGCGACCTCGGAGGGCCCACCGGGGAGCTGTTTTTT. Translating it yields CASDLGGPTGELFF. This chain connects TRBV7-2 to TRBJ2-2; maybe TRBD2 (6 bases). V lost 8 bases, J lost 4 bases, and 14 bases lay in between. The germline CDR1 and CDR2 sequences are SGHTA and FQGNSA. The CDR3 has 14 amino acids.

This clone was seen a single time. The chain employs TRBV4-3 and TRBJ2-5, with 13 bases fitting TRBD2. This CDR3 has 20 residues. V shed 0 bases and J 4 bases; nucleotides not matched to a gene: 14. Germline V lookup: CDR1 LGHNA, CDR2 YSLEER. CDR3 in DNA: TGCGCCAGCAGCCAAGATCTGCGGACTAGCGGGAGCTCAGAGGGAGAGACCCAGTACTTC. As protein: CASSQDLRTSGSSEGETQYF.

This clone was seen only once. This chain links TRBV3-1 (or the pseudogene TRBV3-2) with TRBJ1-6, with D perhaps matching TRBD1 (5 bases). The CDR3 loop spans 17 amino acids. Germline lookup yields CDR1 LGHDT and CDR2 YNNKEL (reference sequence). With 0 bases removed from V and 9 bases from J, the gap between germline ends came to 18 bases. CDR3 region: CASSQEVPGVVGSPLHF. In nucleotides, the CDR3 is TGTGCCAGCAGCCAAGAGGTCCCGGGGGTAGTAGGTTCACCCCTCCACTTT.

V gene TRBV7-2 combines with J gene TRBJ2-4; D is perhaps TRBD1 or TRBD2 (5 bases each). Germline V gene data show CDR1 as SGHTA and CDR2 as FQGNSA. With 1 base removed from V and 7 bases from J, the gap between germline ends came to 20 bases. The CDR3 length is 17 residues. CDR3 protein: CASSLVASPGTGNIQYF. In nucleotides, the CDR3 is TGTGCCAGCAGCTTAGTGGCCAGCCCGGGGACGGGGAACATTCAGTACTTC.